Presented here are 7 T cell receptor beta chains from one specimen sequenced in a study of cytomegalovirus exposure and HLA in healthy donors. PCR employed 60 Vbeta and 13 Jbeta primers. Profiled with immunoSEQ multiplex PCR; TCRdb holds only in-frame clones, not every one. The sample carries roughly 180,000 clones, about 86% recorded once. Material: PBMCs. Receptors originate from a woman aged 18-30 years in good health and CMV-seropositive.

The gene calls are TRBV25-1 and TRBJ1-1, with 8 nucleotides matching TRBD1. The V gene's germline CDR1 is MGHDK and CDR2 SYGVNS. CDR3 length equals 14 residues. V was clipped by 5 bases and J by 6 bases; unmatched bases: 8. The CDR3 loop reads CASSTSRGLPEAFF. The CDR3 coding sequence is TGTGCCAGCAGTACAAGCAGGGGGCTCCCTGAAGCTTTCTTT.

The chain recombines TRBV19 with TRBJ2-2; perhaps TRBD1 as D (5 bases). V dropped 0 bases and J dropped 4 bases, with 15 bases sitting between them. CDR1 is LNHDA and CDR2 is SQIVND in the germline V gene (reference sequence). The CDR3 has 17 residues. The CDR3 nucleotides read TGTGCCAGTAGTATAGACTACGGCAGGGTAATCACCGGGGAGCTGTTTTTT. Translated: CASSIDYGRVITGELFF.

The chain employs TRBV27 and TRBJ2-7, with 10 bases aligning to TRBD2. The CDR3 is 17 residues long. J gave up 3 bases and V 3 bases, and 11 bases lay outside the gene matches. Germline CDR1 is MNHEY and CDR2 is SMNVEV (reference sequence). The CDR3 nucleotides are TGTGCCAGCAGTTTGCGTAGCGGGGGGAACAAGATCTACGAGCAGTACTTC. Its protein is CASSLRSGGNKIYEQYF.

This clone was observed once. V and J are TRBV11-2 and TRBJ1-1; no clear D gene. The CDR3 has 12 residues. Between the trimmed V and J ends, which lost 6 bases and 6 bases, there was a span of 11 bases. The germline gives CDR1 SGHAT, CDR2 FQNNGV. The CDR3 loop is CASRELGPEAFF. The CDR3 DNA sequence: TGTGCCAGCAGGGAGTTGGGTCCTGAAGCTTTCTTT.

This clone was observed a few times. The rearrangement links TRBV7-3 to TRBJ2-2; weak D call: TRBD2 (5 bases). V was trimmed by 7 bases and J by 6 bases, leaving 15 bases between them. Germline loops: CDR1 SGHTA, CDR2 FQGTGA. This CDR3 comprises 14 residues. The CDR3 reads CASTLGLAAGELFF. The DNA for the CDR3 is TGTGCCAGCACCCTAGGGCTAGCCGCCGGGGAGCTGTTTTTT.

This chain joins TRBV4-3 and TRBJ2-2; TRBD2 aligns across 16 bases. The germline V gene has CDR1 LGHNA and CDR2 YSLEER. CDR3 length: 18 residues. J gave up 5 bases and V 4 bases, and 7 bases lay outside the gene matches. The CDR3 nucleotides read TGCGCCAGCAGCCCTGGGACTAGCGGGGGGGCGGGAACCGGGGAGCTGTTTTTT. Translated: CASSPGTSGGAGTGELFF.

The CDR3 bases are TGTGCCAGCAGCTCTGACAGGGGGCGTCATAATTCACCCCTCCACTTT. Protein: CASSSDRGRHNSPLHF. This chain joins TRBV5-6 and TRBJ1-6, with 10 bases matching TRBD1. The trim removed 3 bases at V and 5 bases at J, leaving 5 bases unmatched. The germline V gene has CDR1 SGHDT and CDR2 YYEEEE. The CDR3 totals 16 residues.